This T cell receptor beta chain was identified in a study of beta chain features in type 1 diabetes. Study-level findings and limits: Patients with type 1 diabetes carried fewer insertions and had more deletions at their VDJ junctions.

Every bit of the isolated RNA underwent reverse transcription, so sequencing read expressed TCRB transcripts. Repertoires were generated with immunoSEQ multiplex PCR, while TCRdb's copy carries only in-frame clones and drops some. The repertoire holds 130,000 to 150,000 clones, with 7% to 10% as singletons. The V gene lost 1 base and the J gene lost 4 bases, with 7 bases spanning the gap. CDR1 and CDR2 (germline): LGHNA, YNFKEQ. The CDR3 spans 14 residues. This clone was seen a handful of times. Its antigen is as yet unknown. Specimen: central memory CD4+ T cells from blood. This chain links TRBV4-2 with TRBJ1-4, with D unclear. This sequence originates from a young man in good health. CDR3 DNA: TGTGCCAGCAGCCAAGTGTCCATTAATGAAAAACTGTTTTTT. It codes for CASSQVSINEKLFF.